This TCR beta chain was identified in a study of T cells after yellow fever vaccination. This clonotype was seen only a few times. Its antigen is still unknown. Making TCR cDNA involved 5'RACE template switching, which added UMIs and a universal primer site. TCRdb called the 5' RACE reads again in MiXCR, with one record for every CDR3 protein. The repertoire holds some 97,000 distinct CDR3 sequences, with around 5.8% as singletons. Findings of the study overall: Clones from primary vaccination mostly reappeared after the booster (about 97% CD4, approximately 88% CD8). Contaminants from the bulk population, in the form of abundant clonotypes, could be found in FACS-sorted repertoires. Overall, a small share of clonotypes was seen in both CD4 and CD8 compartments.

The sequence was collected from a man between 18 and 35 years old who received the YFV17D yellow fever vaccine. The sequences come from CD8+ T cells sorted from PBMCs, collected 10 days after the yellow fever booster vaccination.

CDR3 in amino acids: CASSFTSTGSDTQYF. The CDR3 nucleotides are TGCGCCAGCAGCTTCACCTCGACGGGCTCAGATACGCAGTATTTT. The chain combines TRBV5-1 with TRBJ2-3; no reliable D call. This CDR3 is built from 15 residues. CDR1 SGHRS and CDR2 YFSETQ come from the germline V gene. V was pared by 2 bases and J by 4 bases, with 14 bases between.